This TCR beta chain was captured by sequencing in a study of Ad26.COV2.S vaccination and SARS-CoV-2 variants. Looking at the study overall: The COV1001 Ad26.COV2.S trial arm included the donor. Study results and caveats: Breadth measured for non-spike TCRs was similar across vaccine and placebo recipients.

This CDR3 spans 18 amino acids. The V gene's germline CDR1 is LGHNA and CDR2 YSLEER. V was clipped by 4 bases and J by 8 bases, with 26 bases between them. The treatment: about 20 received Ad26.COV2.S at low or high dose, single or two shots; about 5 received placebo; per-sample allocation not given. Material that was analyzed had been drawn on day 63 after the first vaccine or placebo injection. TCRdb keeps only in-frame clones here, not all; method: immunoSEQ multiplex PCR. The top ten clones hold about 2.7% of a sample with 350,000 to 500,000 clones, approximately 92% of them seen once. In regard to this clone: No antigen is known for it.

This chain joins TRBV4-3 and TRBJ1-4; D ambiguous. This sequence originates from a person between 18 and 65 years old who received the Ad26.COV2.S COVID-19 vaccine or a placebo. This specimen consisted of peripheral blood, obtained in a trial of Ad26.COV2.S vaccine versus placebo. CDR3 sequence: CASSLLLNGRQPFEKLFF. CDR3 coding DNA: TGCGCCAGCAGCCTCCTTCTGAACGGGAGGCAGCCTTTCGAAAAACTGTTTTTT.